This T cell receptor (beta chain) is drawn from a study of graft-versus-host responses after intestinal transplantation. Study-level results: High graft-versus-host to host-versus-graft clonal ratios were found in allografts of patients who had graft-donor T cell macrochimerism. Early post-transplant declines in HvG were associated with peak levels of circulating GvH clones.

With respect to this clone: Its matching antigen is unknown.

TCRdb's table, derived via immunoSEQ multiplex PCR, lists solely in-frame clones and lacks some. Found here are 130,000 or so clones, about nine tenths of them singletons; the top ten hold approximately 0.2%. Looked up from germline, CDR1 is MDHEN and CDR2 is SYDVKM. V was shortened by 6 bases and J by 0 bases, with 9 bases between the two germline ends. The CDR3 consists of 13 residues. The sequencing here drew on unstimulated CD4+ T cells sorted from spleen or lymph node cells, taken before intestinal transplant. This TCR came from a human donor who received an intestinal transplant. This chain connects TRBV28 to TRBJ2-7; TRBD2 might be the D (5 bases). CDR3 bases: TGTGCCAGCAGACCCACTAGCTCCTACGAGCAGTACTTC. Its translation: CASRPTSSYEQYF.